What follows describes a single TCR beta chain. The method was immunoSEQ multiplex PCR; TCRdb's version includes in-frame clones alone and lacks a portion of them. The sample includes about 90,000 clones, around 85% seen only once; the top ten take around 9.4%. The data stem from a study of radiation and T cells in renal cell carcinoma. CDR1 and CDR2 (germline): SGDLS, YYNGEE. The CDR3 totals 16 residues. Trimming took 4 bases from V and 0 from J, leaving 14 bases between them. Time point meaning: blood 4 weeks post-SBRT, at nephrectomy. The treatment was: 15 Gy SBRT to primary tumor, nephrectomy 4 weeks later.

The TCR comes from a man between 45 and 60 years old with renal cell carcinoma. The specimen comprised blood, sampled from a patient whose treatment included radiotherapy and nephrectomy. This chain connects TRBV9 to TRBJ1-3; possibly TRBD1 for D (6 bases). CDR3 sequence reads: CASSTRSGASGNTIYF. CDR3 coding DNA: TGTGCCAGCAGCACCCGATCAGGGGCCTCTGGAAACACCATATATTTT.